The 10 T cell receptor beta chains listed next were all sequenced from one sample in a study of blood T cell repertoires in COVID-19 (TCRdb year 2020). Library generation was performed with the immunoSEQ multiplex PCR assay. What TCRdb holds here is the immuneACCESS table cut down to in-frame rearrangements. Part of the clones is not present; checked against another copy, under half of the missing clones reflect an unresolved V gene, and the others are unexplained. For this sample the table gives about 500,000 clones, of which roughly 91% were detected only once. The ten largest make up around 7.8% of the sample. Material for sequencing was peripheral blood. The receptors derive from a woman aged 45-65 years with COVID-19, enrolled during active disease.

The chain couples TRBV11-1 to TRBJ1-1; D may be TRBD1 (6 bases). Germline V gene lookup returns CDR1 SGHAT and CDR2 FQDESV (reference sequence). CDR3 length equals 14 residues. V lost 4 bases and J 6 bases, leaving 15 bases between the germline ends. CDR3 region: CASSSSGVTAEAFF. CDR3 in DNA: TGTGCCAGCAGCTCCTCAGGGGTGACGGCTGAAGCTTTCTTT.

The chain uses TRBV30 and TRBJ2-1; TRBD1 agrees at 7 bases. This CDR3 is 12 amino acids long. Losses at the gene ends were 2 bases for V and 15 bases for J; bases not matched to a gene: 10. Germline-derived CDR1 and CDR2 are GTSNPN and SVGIG (reference sequence). The CDR3 reads CAWSLGQAKGFF. DNA for the CDR3: TGTGCCTGGAGTCTAGGACAGGCCAAAGGGTTCTTC.

This sequence joins TRBV18 and TRBJ1-4; TRBD1 agrees at 7 bases. V lost 3 bases and J lost 4; bases outside the gene matches: 2. The CDR3 is made up of 14 amino acids. The germline CDR1 and CDR2 sequences are KGHSH and LQKENI. CDR3 sequence reads: CASSPGQRNEKLFF. The CDR3 region has the DNA TGTGCCAGCTCACCGGGACAGCGTAATGAAAAACTGTTTTTT.

For this clone: This sample also contains other DNA sequences that code for the same CDR3. The V gene is TRBV7-3, the J gene TRBJ2-2, with no clear D. V was pared by 2 bases and J by 7 bases, with 5 bases between. CDR1 SGHTA and CDR2 FQGTGA come from the germline V gene. The CDR3 has 12 residues. The CDR3 DNA reads as TGTGCCAGCAGCTTATCAGGCGGGGAGCTGTTTTTT. Translated: CASSLSGGELFF.

This clone was recorded only once. The gene calls are TRBV7-9 and TRBJ2-7; 11 nucleotides match TRBD1. Germline lookup yields CDR1 SEHNR and CDR2 FQNEAQ (reference sequence). This CDR3 has 14 amino acids. Unmatched junction bases numbered 10, after V lost 4 bases and J lost 11 bases. The CDR3: CASSSTGQGGLEYF. Written as DNA, the CDR3 is TGTGCCAGCAGCTCGACGGGACAGGGGGGTCTCGAGTACTTC.

The chain links TRBV18 to TRBJ2-1, with a tentative D call TRBD1 (5 bases). Germline V lookup: CDR1 KGHSH, CDR2 LQKENI. Trimming shortened V by 2 bases and J by 4 bases, and 15 bases separated the two germline ends. CDR3 size: 16 residues. The CDR3 region has the DNA TGTGCCAGCTCACCAGAAGGGGCAGGAAAGTACAATGAGCAGTTCTTC. The encoded protein is CASSPEGAGKYNEQFF. The whole variable domain, remainder taken from reference TRBV18 and TRBJ2-1, is NAGVMQNPRHLVRRRGQEARLRCSPMKGHSHVYWYRQLPEEGLKFMVYLQKENIIDESGMPKERFSAEFPKEGPSILRIQQVVRGDSAAYFCASSPEGAGKYNEQFFGPGTRLTVL.

This clone was detected once. V is TRBV6-4 and J is TRBJ1-1; 9 bases align to TRBD1. The CDR3 covers 14 residues. V was pared by 5 bases and J by 1 base, with 2 bases of the junction left unmatched. CDR1 is MRHNA and CDR2 is SNTAGT in the germline V gene. This chain's CDR3 is CASSSTGGNTEAFF. In DNA, the CDR3 is TGTGCCAGCAGTTCGACAGGGGGGAACACTGAAGCTTTCTTT.

Regarding this clone: This CDR3 is also generated by other DNA sequences in the sample. CDR3 DNA: TGCGCCAGCAGCCAAGATCTGGACAGGGCCTACGAGCAGTACTTC. Translating gives CASSQDLDRAYEQYF. This chain links TRBV4-1 with TRBJ2-7; 8 bases line up with TRBD1. V lost 0 bases to trimming and J lost 2 bases; unmatched junction nucleotides: 3. The germline V gene encodes CDR1 MGHRA and CDR2 YSYEKL. The CDR3 is 15 amino acids.

V is TRBV18 and J is TRBJ2-1; TRBD2 matches 8 bases. Germline CDR1 is KGHSH and CDR2 is LQKENI. V trimming: 8 bases; J trimming: 3 bases; junction bases outside the gene matches: 18. The CDR3 contains 18 residues. The CDR3 bases are TGTGCCAGCGCAGAACGATCCGGGGCGGGGGGAAACTACAATGAGCAGTTCTTC. This gives the protein CASAERSGAGGNYNEQFF.

The CDR3 DNA reads as TGTGCCAGCAGTGATAATACCAATTTCAGCTCTGGGGCCAACGTCCTGACTTTC. Translating it yields CASSDNTNFSSGANVLTF. The V and J genes are TRBV2 and TRBJ2-6, with D hard to call. V was trimmed by 3 bases and J by 0 bases, leaving 15 bases between them. Germline V gene sequence: CDR1 SNHLY, CDR2 FYNNEI. The CDR3 extends over 18 amino acids.